The 8 T cell receptor beta chains in this list originate from one sample, sequenced in a study of spatial heterogeneity in lung cancer. MiXCR was run by TCRdb on the 5' RACE reads, yielding one entry per CDR3 protein. The sample shows 40,000 to 45,000 distinct CDR3 sequences, approximately 6.8% of them seen only once. Time point described: sample taken at primary tumor resection. Frozen PBMC, nontumor lung or tumor provided whole RNA, which was sequenced unsorted. The specimen comprised PBMCs, sampled at surgery. These receptors came from a female donor with early-stage non-small cell lung cancer.

This clonotype was observed a handful of times. This chain uses TRBV7-2 with TRBJ2-3; D not resolved. The CDR3 has 12 residues. V was trimmed by 5 bases and J by 5 bases, leaving 8 bases between them. Germline assignment: CDR1 SGHTA and CDR2 FQGNSA. The CDR3 nucleotides are TGTGCCAGCAGCCAACCAGGAGATACGCAGTATTTT. This encodes CASSQPGDTQYF.

This clonotype has at least ten counts. The J gene is TRBJ2-2, the V gene TRBV6-1, with a possible D match to TRBD2 (5 bases). The CDR3 has 14 residues. Between the trimmed V and J ends, which lost 2 bases and 7 bases, there was a span of 11 bases. Germline V gene sequence: CDR1 MNHNS, CDR2 SASEGT. Written as DNA, the CDR3 is TGTGCCAGCAGTGAAAGCGGCCCATTCGGGGAGCTGTTTTTT. The encoded protein is CASSESGPFGELFF.

This clonotype was counted ten times or more. The V gene is TRBV18, the J gene TRBJ1-1; the match to TRBD1 covers 9 bases. CDR3 length: 18 residues. The V segment lost 5 bases and the J segment 0 bases; nucleotides outside the gene matches: 13. Germline CDR1 and CDR2: KGHSH and LQKENI. The chain's CDR3 is CASSSRGRTGGMNTEAFF. CDR3 sequence (DNA): TGTGCCAGCTCATCGAGGGGAAGAACAGGGGGCATGAACACTGAAGCTTTCTTT.

This clonotype was counted ten times or more. The chain carries TRBV7-9 and TRBJ2-7; 7 positions match TRBD1. The CDR3 consists of 16 residues. In germline, CDR1 is SEHNR, CDR2 FQNEAQ (reference sequence). V dropped 5 bases and J dropped 6; count of bases not matched to a gene: 16. The CDR3 region has the DNA TGTGCCAGCAGCCCCTGGGACAGAGGTTTGGATGGCGAGCAGTACTTC. It translates to CASSPWDRGLDGEQYF.

This clonotype was observed a handful of times. V and J are TRBV9 and TRBJ1-1; no clear D gene. This CDR3 is built from 15 residues. The V end lost 0 bases, the J end lost 2 bases, and 11 bases lay between the germline ends. The V gene's germline CDR1 is SGDLS and CDR2 YYNGEE. CDR3: CASSVDPTANTEAFF. In nucleotides, the CDR3 is TGTGCCAGCAGCGTAGATCCCACAGCTAACACTGAAGCTTTCTTT.

This clonotype was picked up many times. This sequence joins TRBV12-3 or TRBV12-4 and TRBJ2-2; D might be TRBD2 (5 bases). The CDR3 sequence is 11 residues long. Trimming stripped 6 bases from V and 6 bases from J, with 5 bases between. The CDR3 reads CASRRAGELFF. CDR3 DNA: TGTGCCAGCAGGAGGGCCGGGGAGCTGTTTTTT.

In its sample, this clonotype was seen a few times. The V call is TRBV7-9, the J call TRBJ1-1; D remains unclear. Germline values: CDR1 SEHNR, CDR2 FQNEAQ (reference sequence). Trimming removed 1 base from V and 0 bases from J, with 6 bases in between. The CDR3 length is 14 residues. As DNA, the CDR3 is TGTGCCAGCAGCTTAGGCACGTTGAACACTGAAGCTTTCTTT. This sequence encodes CASSLGTLNTEAFF.

In its sample, this clonotype was seen many times. The CDR3 is CASSVRQGREKLFF. The DNA for the CDR3 is TGTGCCAGCAGCGTCCGACAGGGTCGAGAAAAACTGTTTTTT. The chain has TRBV9 and TRBJ1-4; TRBD1 aligns across 7 bases. The CDR3 contains 14 residues. V lost 2 bases and J lost 8; bases outside the gene matches: 6. Germline lookup yields CDR1 SGDLS and CDR2 YYNGEE. Full variable domain (remainder filled in from reference TRBV9 and TRBJ1-4): DSGVTQTPKHLITATGQRVTLRCSPRSGDLSVYWYQQSLDQGLQFLIQYYNGEERAKGNILERFSAQQFPDLHSELNLSSLELGDSALYFCASSVRQGREKLFFGSGTQLSVL.